The T cell receptor beta chain described here comes from a study of T-cell memory formation after mild COVID-19. It was 5'RACE with constant-segment primers that produced the TCR alpha and TCR beta cDNA libraries, which carried sample barcodes and UMIs. TCRdb reprocessed the 5' RACE reads with MiXCR, giving one entry per CDR3 protein. The sample holds 150,000 to 200,000 distinct CDR3 sequences, around a sixth seen once. Study findings and constraints: Clones which contracted sat mainly in CM and EM if CD4+, and in EMRA if CD8+.

The CDR3 has 11 residues. CDR1 is SQVTM and CDR2 is ANQGSEA in the germline V gene. In the case of this clonotype: Its antigen is undetermined.

The sequence came from a man aged 18 to 29 who had mild COVID-19 (a few samples of this study predate the infection). Cell type and time point are not known. The specimen was PBMCs or a T cell subset sorted from them (not recorded which). V usage is TRBV29-1 and J usage is TRBJ2-1; TRBD2 matches 7 bases. CDR3: CTAGGGGEQFF. For the CDR3, the DNA is TGCACCGCGGGCGGGGGAGGTGAGCAGTTCTTC.